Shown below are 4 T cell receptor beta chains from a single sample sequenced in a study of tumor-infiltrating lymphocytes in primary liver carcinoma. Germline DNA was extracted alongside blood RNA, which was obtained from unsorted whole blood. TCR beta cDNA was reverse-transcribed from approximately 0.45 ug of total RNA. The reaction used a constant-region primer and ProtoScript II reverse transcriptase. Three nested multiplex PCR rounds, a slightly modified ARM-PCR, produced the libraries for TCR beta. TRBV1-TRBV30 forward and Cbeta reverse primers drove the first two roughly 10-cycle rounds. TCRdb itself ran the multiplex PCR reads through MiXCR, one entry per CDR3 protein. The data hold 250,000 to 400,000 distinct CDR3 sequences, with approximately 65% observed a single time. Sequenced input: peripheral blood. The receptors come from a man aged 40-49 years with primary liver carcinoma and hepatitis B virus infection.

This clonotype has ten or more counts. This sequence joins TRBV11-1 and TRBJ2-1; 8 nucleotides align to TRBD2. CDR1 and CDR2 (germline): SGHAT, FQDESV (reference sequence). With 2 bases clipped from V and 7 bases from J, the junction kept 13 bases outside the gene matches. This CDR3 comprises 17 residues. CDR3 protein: CASSLRLGSGRGNEQFF. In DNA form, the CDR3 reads TGTGCCAGCAGCTTAAGACTCGGGAGCGGGAGAGGTAATGAGCAGTTCTTC.

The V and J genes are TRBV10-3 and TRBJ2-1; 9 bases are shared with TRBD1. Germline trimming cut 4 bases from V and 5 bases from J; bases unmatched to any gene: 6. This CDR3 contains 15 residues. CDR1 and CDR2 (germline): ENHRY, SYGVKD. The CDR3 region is CAISASGQGNNEQFF. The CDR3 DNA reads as TGTGCCATCAGTGCCTCGGGACAGGGAAACAATGAGCAGTTCTTC.

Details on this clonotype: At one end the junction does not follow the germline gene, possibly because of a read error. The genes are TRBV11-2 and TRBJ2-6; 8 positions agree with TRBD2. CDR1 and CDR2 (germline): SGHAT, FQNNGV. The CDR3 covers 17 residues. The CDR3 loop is CASTSLAVLSGVNVPTF. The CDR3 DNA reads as TGTGCCAGCACCTCACTAGCGGTTCTCTCTGGAGTCAACGTCCCGACTTTC.

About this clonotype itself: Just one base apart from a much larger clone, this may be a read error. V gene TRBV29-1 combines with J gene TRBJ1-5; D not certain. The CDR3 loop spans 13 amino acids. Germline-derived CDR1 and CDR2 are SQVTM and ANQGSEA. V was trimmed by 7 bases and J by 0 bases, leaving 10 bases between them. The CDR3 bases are TGCAGCGCCCTGGAAAATAGCAATCAGCCCCAGCATTTT. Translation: CSALENSNQPQHF.